What follows are 27 T cell receptor beta chains derived from one specimen sequenced in a study of OX40 agonist ivuxolimab in advanced cancers. Sequencing was performed with immunoSEQ multiplex PCR; in TCRdb, only in-frame clones are kept and a portion is missing. Among roughly 120,000 clones, around 87% were seen once, and the ten largest hold 0.55%. Material: CD4+ or CD8+ T cells sorted from blood, obtained in a trial of the OX40 agonist ivuxolimab. Source of these receptors: an adult with an advanced solid tumor such as melanoma, head and neck, liver or kidney cancer.

V usage is TRBV18 and J usage is TRBJ1-1; D remains ambiguous. CDR3 size: 16 residues. Germline lookup yields CDR1 KGHSH and CDR2 LQKENI. Trimming removed 5 bases from V and 0 bases from J, with 16 bases in between. The CDR3 coding sequence is TGTGCCAGCTCAACCACTCCGACAATTATGAACACTGAAGCTTTCTTT. This gives the protein CASSTTPTIMNTEAFF.

The rearrangement links TRBV7-9 to TRBJ2-3, with D possibly TRBD2 on 5 matching bases. CDR3 length: 14 residues. Germline lookup yields CDR1 SEHNR and CDR2 FQNEAQ (reference sequence). Trimming pared 2 bases from V and 8 bases from J, leaving 14 bases between. CDR3 bases: TGTGCCAGCAGCTTATACTCCGCCCGGGGTACGCAGTATTTT. This encodes CASSLYSARGTQYF.

V is TRBV7-9 and J is TRBJ1-4; D gene ambiguous. V dropped 2 bases and J dropped 8 bases, with 9 bases sitting between them. This CDR3 comprises 13 residues. The germline gives CDR1 SEHNR, CDR2 FQNEAQ (reference sequence). CDR3 loop: CASSLSAGEKLFF. In DNA, the CDR3 is TGTGCCAGCAGCTTATCTGCTGGGGAAAAACTGTTTTTT.

The genes are TRBV5-4 and TRBJ1-2; 9 bases line up with TRBD1. J gave up 1 base and V 0 bases, and 4 bases lay outside the gene matches. Germline CDR1 is SGHNT and CDR2 is YYREEE (reference sequence). The CDR3 is 16 residues long. CDR3 in DNA: TGTGCCAGCAGCTTGGCGGGGGGACAGGGTAACTATGGCTACACCTTC. Translating gives CASSLAGGQGNYGYTF.

V gene TRBV7-2 combines with J gene TRBJ1-4; weak D call: TRBD1 (6 bases). The V and J ends lost 1 base and 8 bases respectively, with 11 bases between them. The CDR3 has 14 residues. Germline V gene sequence: CDR1 SGHTA, CDR2 FQGNSA. The CDR3 DNA reads TGTGCCAGCAGCTTAGACAGGGTTGGCGAAAAACTGTTTTTT. This codes for CASSLDRVGEKLFF. The full variable domain, its missing parts supplied by reference TRBV7-2 and TRBJ1-4, is GAGVSQSPSNKVTEKGKDVELRCDPISGHTALYWYRQSLGQGLEFLIYFQGNSAPDKSGLPSDRFSAERTGGSVSTLTIQRTQQEDSAVYLCASSLDRVGEKLFFGSGTQLSVL.

V and J are TRBV27 and TRBJ1-2; 7 nucleotides agree with TRBD1. The CDR3 totals 15 residues. The germline V gene has CDR1 MNHEY and CDR2 SMNVEV (reference sequence). The V and J ends lost 7 bases and 0 bases, in that order; junction bases with no gene match: 8. DNA for the CDR3: TGTGCCAGCAAACCCGAGGGGGCAGCTAACTATGGCTACACCTTC. Encoded protein: CASKPEGAANYGYTF.

The chain carries TRBV5-1 and TRBJ2-5; no reliable D call. Germline V lookup: CDR1 SGHRS, CDR2 YFSETQ. The CDR3 has 12 amino acids. Trimming removed 1 base from V and 4 bases from J, with 5 bases in between. The CDR3 loop reads CASSLISETQYF. CDR3 nucleotide sequence: TGCGCCAGCAGCTTGATCTCAGAGACCCAGTACTTC.

V and J are TRBV29-1 and TRBJ2-7; 7 bases align to TRBD1. Trimming removed 8 bases from V and 0 bases from J; junction bases left unmatched: 7. The CDR3 is made up of 13 amino acids. In germline, CDR1 is SQVTM, CDR2 ANQGSEA. The CDR3 protein is CSTMTGSSYEQYF. The DNA for the CDR3 is TGCAGCACTATGACAGGGAGCTCCTACGAGCAGTACTTC.

CDR3 sequence: CASSLGAGNQPQHF. DNA of the CDR3: TGTGCCAGTTCGTTGGGGGCTGGCAATCAGCCCCAGCATTTT. V is TRBV6-6 and J is TRBJ1-5; possibly TRBD1 for D (6 bases). The ends were cut back, 9 bases at V and 2 bases at J, with 14 bases in the middle. Looked up from germline, CDR1 is MNHNY and CDR2 is SVGAGI (reference sequence). The CDR3 covers 14 residues.

In this sample, this clone turned up a few times. The chain couples TRBV21-1 to TRBJ2-7; TRBD1 is the table's D call and was not checked against the DNA. TRBV21-1 is classified as a pseudogene. This CDR3 comprises 15 residues. CDR3 DNA: TGTGCCAGCAGCTCCCCACCGGACAGGGCCGACGAGCAGTACTTC. This translates into CASSSPPDRADEQYF.

The chain has TRBV10-3 and TRBJ1-5; D remains ambiguous. CDR3 length: 14 amino acids. CDR1 and CDR2 from the germline V gene are ENHRY and SYGVKD. V was trimmed by 8 bases and J by 2 bases, leaving 13 bases between them. CDR3 protein: CAISQQAGNQPQHF. In DNA, the CDR3 is TGTGCCATCTCCCAGCAGGCCGGCAATCAGCCCCAGCATTTT.

The gene calls are TRBV7-6 and TRBJ1-1; D unresolved. V shed 1 base and J shed 1 base, with 4 bases lying between them. Germline CDR1 SGHVS, CDR2 FNYEAQ. The CDR3 sequence is 13 residues long. The CDR3 protein is CASSLDRNTEAFF. CDR3 coding DNA: TGTGCCAGCAGCTTAGACAGGAACACTGAAGCTTTCTTT.

This chain joins TRBV6-5 and TRBJ2-2; D perhaps matches TRBD1 (6 bases). V was pared by 2 bases and J by 7 bases, with 11 bases between. The CDR3 is 14 amino acids. Looked up from germline, CDR1 is MNHEY and CDR2 is SVGAGI. Here the CDR3 DNA reads TGTGCCAGCAGTTACCAACAGGGAGACGGGGAGCTGTTTTTT. This codes for CASSYQQGDGELFF.

This clone appeared a few times. The chain combines TRBV4-1 with TRBJ1-2, with 7 bases identical to TRBD1. This CDR3 has 15 amino acids. The germline V gene encodes CDR1 MGHRA and CDR2 YSYEKL. J lost 6 bases, V lost 1 base, and 8 bases had no gene match. The CDR3, as DNA: TGCGCCAGCAGCCAAGGCACAGGGGTAAGCGATGGCTACACCTTC. Translated, it gives CASSQGTGVSDGYTF.

The rearrangement links TRBV18 to TRBJ1-2, with D possibly being TRBD1 (6 bases). The CDR3 contains 17 residues. Germline V lookup: CDR1 KGHSH, CDR2 LQKENI. Trimming cost V 6 bases and J 8 bases, with 28 bases left between them. CDR3 loop: CASSAGGAAKKGVGYTF. In DNA form, the CDR3 reads TGTGCCAGCTCGGCGGGCGGAGCCGCAAAAAAGGGGGTCGGCTACACCTTC.

The V and J genes are TRBV7-9 and TRBJ1-1; D gene uncertain. V lost 1 base, J lost 1 base, and 7 bases lay in between. Germline CDR1 is SEHNR and CDR2 is FQNEAQ (reference sequence). The CDR3 contains 14 residues. The DNA for the CDR3 is TGTGCCAGCAGCTTAGGGGCAGCGAACACTGAAGCTTTCTTT. Translation gives CASSLGAANTEAFF.

Points on this clone: At one of its ends the junction is not consistent with the germline gene, which may arise from a read error. The J gene is TRBJ2-7, the V gene TRBV7-7; 8 nucleotides match TRBD1. Germline V gene lookup returns CDR1 SSHAT and CDR2 FNYEAQ (reference sequence). The CDR3 runs 18 residues. The CDR3 DNA is TGTGCCAGCACCTTAGAGAGGCCAAGCGGACAGGGTGGGAGTGAGCAGTACTTC. As protein: CASTLERPSGQGGSEQYF.

The gene calls are TRBV13 and TRBJ1-1; no clear D. In germline, CDR1 is PRHDT, CDR2 FYEKMQ (reference sequence). With 7 bases removed from V and 3 bases from J, the gap between germline ends came to 18 bases. The CDR3 consists of 15 residues. The DNA for the CDR3 is TGTGCCAGCACCCCCCCCTTAGGGCTCCACACTGAAGCTTTCTTT. Translating it yields CASTPPLGLHTEAFF.

In its sample, this clone was seen once. This sequence joins TRBV5-1 and TRBJ1-1, with 7 bases lining up with TRBD1. Trimming cost V 0 bases and J 2 bases; bases outside gene matches: 4. The germline V gene has CDR1 SGHRS and CDR2 YFSETQ. The CDR3 length is 15 residues. The CDR3 DNA reads as TGCGCCAGCAGCTTGGCCGGGACAGCTAACACTGAAGCTTTCTTT. It yields the protein CASSLAGTANTEAFF.

The chain carries TRBV5-1 and TRBJ1-2; 8 bases fit TRBD1. Germline trimming cut 4 bases from V and 3 bases from J; bases unmatched to any gene: 8. Germline values: CDR1 SGHRS, CDR2 YFSETQ. The CDR3 has 15 amino acids. The CDR3 region has the DNA TGCGCCAGCAGCCCCGGACAGGGTATAGACTATGGCTACACCTTC. It codes for CASSPGQGIDYGYTF.

This rearrangement joins TRBV30 to TRBJ1-6, with D maybe TRBD1 (6 bases). The V gene's germline CDR1 is GTSNPN and CDR2 SVGIG (reference sequence). V was clipped by 1 base and J by 6 bases, with 10 bases between them. The CDR3 extends over 14 amino acids. In nucleotides, the CDR3 is TGTGCCTGGAGTGGACAGGTCGTTAATTCACCCCTCCACTTT. Translated: CAWSGQVVNSPLHF.

The chain carries TRBV19 and TRBJ2-5; D is unresolved. Germline CDR1 and CDR2: LNHDA and SQIVND (reference sequence). Trimming shortened V by 3 bases and J by 1 base, and 6 bases separated the two germline ends. CDR3 size: 13 residues. In DNA, the CDR3 is TGTGCCAGTAGTATTGGCGGCCAAGAGACCCAGTACTTC. Its protein is CASSIGGQETQYF.

V is TRBV30 and J is TRBJ2-4; 7 bases are a match to TRBD1. Per the germline V gene, CDR1 is GTSNPN and CDR2 is SVGIG (reference sequence). The CDR3 has 17 amino acids. V trimming: 2 bases; J trimming: 1 base; junction bases outside the gene matches: 11. CDR3 DNA sequence: TGTGCCTGGAGTATCCTAGGGGGCGGATCGGCCAAAAACATTCAGTACTTC. Protein sequence: CAWSILGGGSAKNIQYF.

This clone has just one count. This chain links TRBV7-2 with TRBJ2-1; 7 nucleotides match TRBD1. The V gene end was trimmed by 5 bases and the J gene end by 4 bases; junction bases not matched to a gene: 11. Germline lookup yields CDR1 SGHTA and CDR2 FQGNSA. The CDR3 spans 16 residues. CDR3 protein: CASSTNDRALYNEQFF. Written as DNA, the CDR3 is TGTGCCAGCAGCACTAATGACAGGGCACTTTACAATGAGCAGTTCTTC.

The chain recombines TRBV19 with TRBJ1-5, with D maybe TRBD1 (6 bases). In germline, CDR1 is LNHDA, CDR2 SQIVND (reference sequence). Trimming took 1 base from V and 0 from J, leaving 10 bases between them. This CDR3 is built from 16 residues. CDR3 sequence: CASSIGGGNSNQPQHF. The CDR3 DNA is TGTGCCAGTAGTATAGGAGGGGGGAATAGCAATCAGCCCCAGCATTTT. Variable domain in full (rest from reference TRBV19 and TRBJ1-5): DGGITQSPKYLFRKEGQNVTLSCEQNLNHDAMYWYRQDPGQGLRLIYYSQIVNDFQKGDIAEGYSVSREKKESFPLTVTSAQKNPTAFYLCASSIGGGNSNQPQHFGDGTRLSIL.

J is TRBJ1-2 and V is TRBV5-1, with D possibly being TRBD1 (5 bases). Germline CDR1 is SGHRS and CDR2 is YFSETQ. Trimming removed 4 bases from V and 8 bases from J, with 15 bases in between. The CDR3 has 13 amino acids. Here the CDR3 reads CASSRTGREGYTF. In nucleotides, the CDR3 is TGCGCCAGCAGCCGGACGGGGCGGGAAGGCTACACCTTC.

The chain couples TRBV4-3 to TRBJ2-1; 8 positions agree with TRBD1. CDR1 LGHNA and CDR2 YSLEER come from the germline V gene. The CDR3 totals 13 residues. With 4 bases clipped from V and 8 bases from J, the junction kept 4 bases outside the gene matches. The CDR3 DNA is TGCGCCAGCAGCCGACAGGGGAACGATGAGCAGTTCTTC. Encoded protein: CASSRQGNDEQFF.